This T cell receptor beta chain was documented in a study of blood T cell dynamics during melanoma immunotherapy. Regarding time point: pre-treatment baseline. Germline values: CDR1 LNHNV, CDR2 YYDKDF (reference sequence). The junction had 12 bases not matched to a gene; V was cut back by 2 bases and J by 2 bases. The CDR3 covers 19 residues. Repertoires were generated with immunoSEQ multiplex PCR, while TCRdb's copy carries only in-frame clones and drops some. The sample carries approximately 17,000 clones, about 89% recorded once. The chain recombines TRBV15 with TRBJ2-2, with 9 bases identical to TRBD1. The specimen was blood, collected from a patient treated with checkpoint blockade. This TCR came from a human donor with melanoma. CDR3 sequence reads: CATSRPPPGQGPNTGELFF. The CDR3 coding sequence is TGTGCCACCAGCAGACCTCCCCCGGGACAGGGACCTAACACCGGGGAGCTGTTTTTT.